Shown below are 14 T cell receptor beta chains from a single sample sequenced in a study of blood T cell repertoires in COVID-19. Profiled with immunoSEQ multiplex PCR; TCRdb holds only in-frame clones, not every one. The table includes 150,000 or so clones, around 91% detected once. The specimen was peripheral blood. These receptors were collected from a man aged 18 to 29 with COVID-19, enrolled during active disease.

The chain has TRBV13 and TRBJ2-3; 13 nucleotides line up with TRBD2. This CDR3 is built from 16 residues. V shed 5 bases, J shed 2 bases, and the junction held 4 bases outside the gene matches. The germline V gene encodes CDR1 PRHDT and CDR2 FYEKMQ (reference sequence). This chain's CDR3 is CASSTGLAGYTDTQYF. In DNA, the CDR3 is TGTGCCAGCAGCACGGGACTAGCGGGATACACAGATACGCAGTATTTT.

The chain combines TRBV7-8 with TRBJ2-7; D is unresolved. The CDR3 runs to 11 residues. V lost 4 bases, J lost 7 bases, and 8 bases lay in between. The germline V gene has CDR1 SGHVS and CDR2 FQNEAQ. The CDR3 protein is CASSSIREQYF. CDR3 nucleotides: TGTGCCAGCAGCTCTATACGGGAGCAGTACTTC.

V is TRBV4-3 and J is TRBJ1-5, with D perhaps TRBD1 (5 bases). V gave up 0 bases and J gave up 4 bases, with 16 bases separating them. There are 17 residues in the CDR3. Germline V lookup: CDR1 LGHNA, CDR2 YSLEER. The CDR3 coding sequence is TGCGCCAGCAGCCAAGATGGATGGGGCTCTACAAATCAGCCCCAGCATTTT. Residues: CASSQDGWGSTNQPQHF.

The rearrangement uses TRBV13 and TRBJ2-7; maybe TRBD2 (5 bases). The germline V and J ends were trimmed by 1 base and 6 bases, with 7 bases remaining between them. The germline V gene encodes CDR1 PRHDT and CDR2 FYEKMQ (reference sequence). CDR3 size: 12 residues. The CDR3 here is CASSLAGLEQYF. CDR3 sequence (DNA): TGTGCCAGCAGCTTAGCAGGACTCGAGCAGTACTTC.

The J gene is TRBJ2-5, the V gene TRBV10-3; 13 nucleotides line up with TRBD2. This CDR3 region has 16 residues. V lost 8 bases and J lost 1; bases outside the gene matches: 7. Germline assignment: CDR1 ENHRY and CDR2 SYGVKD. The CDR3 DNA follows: TGTGCCATCGCACCACTAGCGGGAGGGCTCCAAGAGACCCAGTACTTC. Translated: CAIAPLAGGLQETQYF.

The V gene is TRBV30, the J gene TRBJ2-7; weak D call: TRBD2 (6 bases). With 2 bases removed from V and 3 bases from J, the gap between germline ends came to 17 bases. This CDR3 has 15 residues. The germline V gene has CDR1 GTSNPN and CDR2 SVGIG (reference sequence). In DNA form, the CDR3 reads TGTGCCTGGAGTCCGGAGGGCCTCCTTAACTACGAGCAGTACTTC. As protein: CAWSPEGLLNYEQYF. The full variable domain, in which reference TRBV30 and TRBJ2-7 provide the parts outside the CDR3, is SQTIHQWPATLVQPVGSPLSLECTVEGTSNPNLYWYRQAAGRGLQLLFYSVGIGQISSEVPQNLSASRPQDRQFILSSKKLLLSDSGFYLCAWSPEGLLNYEQYFGPGTRLTVT.

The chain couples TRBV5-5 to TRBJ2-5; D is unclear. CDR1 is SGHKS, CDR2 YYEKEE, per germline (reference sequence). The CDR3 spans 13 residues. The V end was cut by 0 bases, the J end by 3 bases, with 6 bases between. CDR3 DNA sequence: TGTGCCAGCAGCTTGGGCAGTGAAGAGACCCAGTACTTC. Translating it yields CASSLGSEETQYF. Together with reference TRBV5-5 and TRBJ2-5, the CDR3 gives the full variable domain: DAGVTQSPTHLIKTRGQQVTLRCSPISGHKSVSWYQQVLGQGPQFIFQYYEKEERGRGNFPDRFSARQFPNYSSELNVNALLLGDSALYLCASSLGSEETQYFGPGTRLLVL.

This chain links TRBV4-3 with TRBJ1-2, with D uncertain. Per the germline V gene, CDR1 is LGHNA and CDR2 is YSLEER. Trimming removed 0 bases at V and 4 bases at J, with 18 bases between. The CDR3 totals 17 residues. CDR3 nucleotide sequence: TGCGCCAGCAGCCAAGATCTAAATCCGTGGGCCGGCTATGGCTACACCTTC. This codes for CASSQDLNPWAGYGYTF.

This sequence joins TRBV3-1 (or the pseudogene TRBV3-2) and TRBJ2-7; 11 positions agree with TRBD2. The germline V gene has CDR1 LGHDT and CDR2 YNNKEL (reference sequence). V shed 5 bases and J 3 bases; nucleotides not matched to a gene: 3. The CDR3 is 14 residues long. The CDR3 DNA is TGTGCCAGCAGCACTGGGACTAGCGGCTACGAGCAGTACTTC. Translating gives CASSTGTSGYEQYF.

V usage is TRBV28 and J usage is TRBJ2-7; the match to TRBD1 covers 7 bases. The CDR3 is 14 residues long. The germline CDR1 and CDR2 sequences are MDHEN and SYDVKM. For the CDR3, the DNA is TGTGCTACTAGGGGGCAGGGCGGGTGGAGGGAGCAGTACTTC. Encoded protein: CATRGQGGWREQYF.

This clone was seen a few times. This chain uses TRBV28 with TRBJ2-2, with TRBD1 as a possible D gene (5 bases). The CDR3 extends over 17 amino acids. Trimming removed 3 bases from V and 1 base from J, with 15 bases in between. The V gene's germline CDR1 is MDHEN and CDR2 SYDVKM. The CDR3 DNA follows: TGTGCCAGCAGTTTCCCATCGACAGACGTGAACACCGGGGAGCTGTTTTTT. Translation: CASSFPSTDVNTGELFF.

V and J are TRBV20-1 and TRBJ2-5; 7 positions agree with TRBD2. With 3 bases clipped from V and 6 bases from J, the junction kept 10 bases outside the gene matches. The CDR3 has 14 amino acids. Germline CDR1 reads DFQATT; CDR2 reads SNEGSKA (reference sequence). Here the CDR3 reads CSASLAGVPKTQYF. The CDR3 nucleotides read TGCAGTGCTAGTCTGGCGGGAGTTCCAAAGACCCAGTACTTC.

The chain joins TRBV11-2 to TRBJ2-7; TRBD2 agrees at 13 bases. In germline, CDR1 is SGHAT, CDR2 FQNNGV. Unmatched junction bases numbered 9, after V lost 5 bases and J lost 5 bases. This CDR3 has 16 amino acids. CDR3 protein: CASSKLWTSGSHEQYF. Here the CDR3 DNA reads TGTGCCAGCAGCAAACTATGGACTAGCGGGAGCCACGAGCAGTACTTC.

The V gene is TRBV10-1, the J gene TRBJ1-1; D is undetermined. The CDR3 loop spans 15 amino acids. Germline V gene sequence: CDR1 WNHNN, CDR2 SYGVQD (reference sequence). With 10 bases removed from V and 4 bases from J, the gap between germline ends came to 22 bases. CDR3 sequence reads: CATEGREGVGTEAFF. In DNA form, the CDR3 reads TGCGCCACCGAGGGTAGGGAAGGAGTTGGCACTGAAGCTTTCTTT.